A single T cell receptor beta chain is shown here with its context. Antigen specificity is unknown. The CDR3 consists of 15 residues. Germline-derived CDR1 and CDR2 are SGHRS and YFSETQ. V lost 5 bases, J lost 1 base, and 15 bases lay in between. Use of 60 Vbeta and 13 Jbeta primers characterized the PCR. Here immunoSEQ multiplex PCR was the method, and the copy in TCRdb shows in-frame clones only, minus some. This table has about 110,000 clones, 76% appearing once. The data were obtained in a study of cytomegalovirus exposure and HLA in healthy donors. Study-level findings and limits: Highest at DRB1 and lowest at HLA-C, TCR association rates differed among HLA loci in a later analysis.

This rearrangement joins TRBV5-1 to TRBJ2-5; possible D gene TRBD1, 5 bases. Sequenced material: PBMCs. The clonotype originates from a man in his late teens or twenties in good health and CMV-seronegative. CDR3 protein: CASSPQQVIQETQYF. The CDR3 region has the DNA TGCGCCAGCAGTCCACAACAGGTTATCCAAGAGACCCAGTACTTC.